This passage covers 10 T cell receptor beta chains from one sample sequenced in a study of CD8 T cells in ankylosing spondylitis. TCRdb re-called the 5' RACE reads with MiXCR, one entry per CDR3 protein. The data show nearly 350,000 distinct CDR3 sequences, over 12% seen once. Sequenced: blood, either unsorted or a sorted T cell fraction (not recorded which). The receptors derive from a male donor with ankylosing spondylitis or in good health (not recorded which).

The sample holds a few counts of this clonotype. The chain employs TRBV4-1 and TRBJ2-7; no clear D. Germline V CDR1 and CDR2: MGHRA, YSYEKL. The CDR3 has 15 residues. The V end was cut by 4 bases, the J end by 0 bases, with 13 bases between. CDR3 DNA sequence: TGCGCCAGCAGCCTTCACCCGGGCAGCTCCTACGAGCAGTACTTC. Translation: CASSLHPGSSYEQYF.

In this sample, this clonotype turned up many times. The CDR3 nucleotides are TGCGCCAGCAGCTTACCAACAGGACCATCAACCCCGAGCTCCTACGAGCAGTACTTC. Its translation is CASSLPTGPSTPSSYEQYF. The chain combines TRBV5-1 with TRBJ2-7; D might be TRBD1 (5 bases). The CDR3 covers 19 residues. The V end lost 2 bases, the J end lost 0 bases, and 24 bases lay between the germline ends. Germline V gene sequence: CDR1 SGHRS, CDR2 YFSETQ.

The chain combines TRBV12-3 or TRBV12-4 with TRBJ2-2; no firm D call. The V end was cut by 6 bases, the J end by 4 bases, with 15 bases between. CDR3 length equals 15 residues. CDR3 nucleotide sequence: TGTGCCAGCAGCCCGCGCTGGGGAAGCACCGGGGAGCTGTTTTTT. Translating gives CASSPRWGSTGELFF.

The J gene is TRBJ2-1, the V gene TRBV11-2, with TRBD2 as a possible D gene (5 bases). Looked up from germline, CDR1 is SGHAT and CDR2 is FQNNGV. V gave up 4 bases and J gave up 6 bases, with 16 bases separating them. This CDR3 is 15 amino acids long. The DNA for the CDR3 is TGTGCCAGCAGCTCCTTCCTACCCCGGGGCAATGAGCAGTTCTTC. Its translation is CASSSFLPRGNEQFF.

This clonotype turned up a few times. The chain couples TRBV7-2 to TRBJ2-2; unclear D gene. The CDR3 has 14 residues. Germline values: CDR1 SGHTA, CDR2 FQGNSA. V lost 5 bases and J 3 bases, leaving 10 bases between the germline ends. The CDR3 DNA sequence: TGTGCCAGCAGCGGCTCGACGTACACCGGGGAGCTGTTTTTT. Translation: CASSGSTYTGELFF.

This clonotype has just a few counts. The CDR3 loop reads CAGAAGELFF. CDR3 bases: TGTGCCGGAGCGGCGGGGGAGCTGTTTTTT. The J gene is TRBJ2-2, the V gene TRBV7-9; D might be TRBD2 (5 bases). Trimming took 11 bases from V and 8 from J, leaving 9 bases between them. The CDR3 is made up of 10 amino acids. CDR1 SEHNR and CDR2 FQNEAQ come from the germline V gene (reference sequence).

This chain uses TRBV2 with TRBJ2-5; D might be TRBD1 (5 bases). Trimming stripped 6 bases from V and 6 bases from J, with 14 bases between. Germline CDR1 SNHLY, CDR2 FYNNEI. The CDR3 covers 13 residues. The CDR3 nucleotides are TGTGCCAGCAGGGGCCCGCAGGGCAAGACCCAGTACTTC. Protein sequence: CASRGPQGKTQYF.

This clonotype was counted a few times. The chain is built from TRBV12-5 and TRBJ1-2; TRBD1 matches at 9 bases. Germline-derived CDR1 and CDR2 are LGHNT and FRNRAP. CDR3 size: 14 residues. V trimming: 6 bases; J trimming: 3 bases; junction bases outside the gene matches: 5. The CDR3 coding sequence is TGTGCTAGTGGATCCGGGACAGGGTACTATGGCTACACCTTC. Its protein product is CASGSGTGYYGYTF.

This clonotype was observed a few times. V usage is TRBV9 and J usage is TRBJ2-1; D might be TRBD2 (6 bases). This CDR3 is 15 amino acids long. V was pared by 0 bases and J by 3 bases, with 10 bases between. CDR1 and CDR2 (germline): SGDLS, YYNGEE. In DNA form, the CDR3 reads TGTGCCAGCAGCGTAGGCGGGAACGGCTACAATGAGCAGTTCTTC. Encoded protein: CASSVGGNGYNEQFF.

This clonotype was seen at least ten times. The rearrangement uses TRBV6-5 and TRBJ2-2; D assignment may be TRBD1 or TRBD2 (6 bases each). The CDR3 covers 17 residues. V was cut by 7 bases and J by 5 bases, with 23 bases left in between. Germline V gene lookup returns CDR1 MNHEY and CDR2 SVGAGI. For the CDR3, the DNA is TGTGCCAGCACTTCCCGGGTGGGGGGCGAGGGTACCGGGGAGCTGTTTTTT. Translated, it gives CASTSRVGGEGTGELFF.